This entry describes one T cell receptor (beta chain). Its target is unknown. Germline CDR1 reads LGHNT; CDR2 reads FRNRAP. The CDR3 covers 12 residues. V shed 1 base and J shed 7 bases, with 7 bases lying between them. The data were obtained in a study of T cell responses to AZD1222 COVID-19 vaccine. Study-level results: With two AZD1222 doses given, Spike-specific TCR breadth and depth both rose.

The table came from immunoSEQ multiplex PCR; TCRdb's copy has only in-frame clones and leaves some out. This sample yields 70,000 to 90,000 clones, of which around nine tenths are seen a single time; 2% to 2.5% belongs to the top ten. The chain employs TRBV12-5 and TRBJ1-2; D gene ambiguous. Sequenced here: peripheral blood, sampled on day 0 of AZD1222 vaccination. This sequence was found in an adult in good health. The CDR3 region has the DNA TGTGCTAGTGGTTTGGGGACGTTTGGCTACACCTTC. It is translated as CASGLGTFGYTF.